Listed below are T cell receptor beta chains from one sample, sequenced in a study of shared clonotypes between healthy human individuals. Some clones are missing from TCRdb's copy, which holds only in-frame ones; the method was immunoSEQ multiplex PCR. The repertoire consists of approximately 740,000 clones, with about 74% occurring once and the leading ten covering 1.5% to 2%. The sequencing input was memory CD4+ T cells sorted from blood. These receptors came from a woman younger than 45 in good health. CDR3s include the opening cysteine and the closing phenylalanine or tryptophan. D genes are given only for firm matches. Expanded clones get a size class; other rows say once, few or many, or leave the size out.

TRBV5-1,-,-,15,TRBJ2-7,TGCGCCAGCAGCTTGGGGTTTGCGGGGTCGGGCGAGCAGTACTTC,CASSLGFAGSGEQYF
TRBV5-4,once,-,14,TRBJ1-2,TGTGCCAGCAGCCCCGGGACGGTAAACTATGGCTACACCTTC,CASSPGTVNYGYTF
TRBV2,-,-,12,TRBJ1-2,TGTGCCAGCAGTGTTGCGGTCTATGGCTACACCTTC,CASSVAVYGYTF
TRBV19,-,-,14,TRBJ2-7,TGTGCCAGTAGTATAGCGGGGGTTGGGTACGAGCAGTACTTC,CASSIAGVGYEQYF
TRBV15,-,TRBD1,16,TRBJ2-5,TGTGCCACCAGCGTCCGGGACAGGGGGATAATGGGGACCCAGTACTTC,CATSVRDRGIMGTQYF
TRBV18,-,-,14,TRBJ1-1,TGTGCCAGCTCGCGATCTGGGGTGAACACTGAAGCTTTCTTT,CASSRSGVNTEAFF
TRBV28,-,TRBD2,16,TRBJ2-1,TGTGCCAGCAGTTTAGCGGGAGGGCCAGGTCGCGATGAGCAGTTCTTC,CASSLAGGPGRDEQFF
TRBV11-2,-,-,15,TRBJ2-3,TGTGCCAGCAGCTCGTACGAGCGAAGCACAGATACGCAGTATTTT,CASSSYERSTDTQYF
TRBV7-9,-,-,13,TRBJ2-1,TGTGCCAGCAGCACTGGTGGTTACAATGAGCAGTTCTTC,CASSTGGYNEQFF
TRBV7-8,-,-,15,TRBJ2-7,TGTGCCAGCAGCTTAGTTGGAAGCGGCTCCTACGAGCAGTACTTC,CASSLVGSGSYEQYF
TRBV9,-,TRBD1,14,TRBJ2-5,TGTGCCAGCAGCCTCGGGACAGGGGGGGAGACCCAGTACTTC,CASSLGTGGETQYF
TRBV7-8,many,-,18,TRBJ2-2,TGTGCCAGCAGCTTAAACCCAGGGGTCCCGACGAACACCGGGGAGCTGTTTTTT,CASSLNPGVPTNTGELFF
TRBV9,-,-,14,TRBJ2-7,TGTGCCAGCAGCGCCCAAACAGGGTACGACGAGCAGTACTTC,CASSAQTGYDEQYF
TRBV14,-,TRBD2,18,TRBJ2-5,TGTGCCAGCAGCCATCGACTAGCGGGAGGAATGAGGTCGGAGACCCAGTACTTC,CASSHRLAGGMRSETQYF
TRBV6-1,many,-,13,TRBJ2-3,TGTGCCAGCAGTGTCCTGACTACAGATACGCAGTATTTT,CASSVLTTDTQYF
TRBV28,-,TRBD2,14,TRBJ2-1,TGTGCCAGCAGTTTATCAGCGGGAGAGGGTAGGCAGTTCTTC,CASSLSAGEGRQFF
TRBV7-9,-,-,13,TRBJ1-1,TGTGCCAGCAGCTTTTCAGACAGCACTGAAGCTTTCTTT,CASSFSDSTEAFF
TRBV7-8,many,TRBD1,14,TRBJ1-3,TGTGCCAGCAGCTCCCAGGGGGCGGGAAACACCATATATTTT,CASSSQGAGNTIYF
TRBV13,-,-,11,TRBJ2-3,TGTGCCAGCAGCTCTCGGGGTACGCAGTATTTT,CASSSRGTQYF
TRBV5-1,once,-,15,TRBJ1-2,TGCGCCAGCAGCTTGGTAGCAGCCCCAGGATATGGCTACACCTTC,CASSLVAAPGYGYTF
TRBV7-9,once,TRBD1,15,TRBJ2-5,TGTGCCAGCAGCTTAGCGGGGACAGGGGGTAAGACCCAGTACTTC,CASSLAGTGGKTQYF
TRBV15,-,-,15,TRBJ1-1,TGTGCCACCAGCAGGAGCCAGGCCATGAACACTGAAGCTTTCTTT,CATSRSQAMNTEAFF
TRBV10-3,-,-,13,TRBJ1-1,TGTGCCATCAGTGAGACAGCAGGGACTGAAGCTTTCTTT,CAISETAGTEAFF
TRBV25-1,-,-,11,TRBJ2-3,TGTGCCAGCAGTCAGACAGATACGCAGTATTTT,CASSQTDTQYF
TRBV6-6,-,-,13,TRBJ2-1,TGTGCCAGCAGTTACCCCCAGGGAAATGAGCAGTTCTTC,CASSYPQGNEQFF
TRBV2,few,-,12,TRBJ1-5,TGTGCCAGCAGTGATGGCATTCAGCCCCAGCATTTT,CASSDGIQPQHF
TRBV7-2,-,TRBD1,15,TRBJ2-7,TGTGCCAGCAGCTCGGACAGGGGATTCCTCTACGAGCAGTACTTC,CASSSDRGFLYEQYF
TRBV4-1,few,-,15,TRBJ1-5,TGCGCCAGCAGCCAAGACTGGGTTGGCGGGCAGCCCCAGCATTTT,CASSQDWVGGQPQHF
TRBV18,-,-,12,TRBJ1-2,TGTGCCAGCTCCACAGGGTTGGATGGCTACACCTTC,CASSTGLDGYTF